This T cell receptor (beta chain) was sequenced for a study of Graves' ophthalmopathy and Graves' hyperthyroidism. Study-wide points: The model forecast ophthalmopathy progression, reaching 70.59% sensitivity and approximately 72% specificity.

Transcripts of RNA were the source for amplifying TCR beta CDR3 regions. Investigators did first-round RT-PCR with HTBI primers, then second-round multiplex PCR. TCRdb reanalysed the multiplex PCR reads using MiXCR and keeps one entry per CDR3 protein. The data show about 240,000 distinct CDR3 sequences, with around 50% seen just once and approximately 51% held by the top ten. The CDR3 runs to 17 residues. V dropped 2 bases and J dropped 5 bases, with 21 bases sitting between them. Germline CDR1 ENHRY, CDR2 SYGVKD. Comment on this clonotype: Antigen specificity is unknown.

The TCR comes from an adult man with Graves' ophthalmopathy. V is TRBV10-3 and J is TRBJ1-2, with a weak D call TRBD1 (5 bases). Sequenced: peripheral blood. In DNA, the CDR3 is TGTGCCATCAGTGAGACACCTCCCCGGGGCGCGTGGTATGGCTACACCTTC. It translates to CAISETPPRGAWYGYTF.